This TCR beta chain was found in a study of cytomegalovirus exposure and HLA in healthy donors. Profiling relied on immunoSEQ multiplex PCR, and the TCRdb table lists in-frame clones only, not all of them. The sample gives 200,000 to 250,000 clones, about 90% of which show up once; approximately 12% is in the top ten. Study-level points and caveats: Rare sequences made up most TCRs, while some public TCRs were found in many donors. The tendency of first-cohort TCR clusters to co-occur in the 120 or so validation repertoires emerged from a later analysis.

Germline V lookup: CDR1 SEHNR, CDR2 FQNEAQ (reference sequence). With V trimmed by 5 bases and J by 6 bases, 12 bases remained unmatched. This CDR3 has 15 amino acids. This clone was detected only a few times. Its antigen remains unidentified. This chain joins TRBV7-9 and TRBJ1-2; 7 nucleotides match TRBD1. The TCR originated in a man aged 18-30 years in good health and CMV-seropositive. The material sequenced was PBMCs. The CDR3 here is CASSPRPDREHGYTF. CDR3 sequence (DNA): TGTGCCAGCAGCCCCCGCCCCGACAGGGAACATGGCTACACCTTC.